This entry features one T cell receptor (beta chain) sequence. There is no known antigen for this receptor. No base qualities exist here, and no much larger clone lies one base off it. CDR1 SGDLS and CDR2 YYNGEE were looked up in the germline V gene. Including the terminal cysteine and phenylalanine, the CDR3 comprises 16 residues. Only the CDR3 region is kept as DNA, spanning 48 bases read in frame from base 1. V is shortened by 1 base, J by 3 bases, and the region joining them spans 15 bases. Taken with the paper, the label for time point translates to: cycle 1 day 1 (C1D1), immediately before nivolumab initiation. All trial patients had relapsed after autologous stem cell transplantation, with cohorts A, B and C differing in prior brentuximab vedotin exposure. The trial cohort included more than 55 patients with relapsed/refractory classical Hodgkin lymphoma, and each patient had a best overall response of complete response, partial response or progressive disease. Single-agent nivolumab was administered to trial patients in the multi-cohort phase II CheckMate 205 trial. Best overall response was determined by an independent review committee according to the 2007 International Working Group response criteria. PBMCs from the trial were collected at three points: immediately before nivolumab initiation (C1D1), and during therapy at cycle 2 day 1 and cycle 4 day 1. Peripheral blood was collected in 8 mL Vacutainer Cell Preparation Tubes, from which PBMCs were isolated by centrifugation and then cryopreserved.

These data originate in a study of PD-1 blockade in classical Hodgkin lymphoma (dated by TCRdb to 2020 to 2022). Notes on the research overall: Nivolumab dosing was 3 mg/kg intravenously every 2 weeks, continuing until either disease progression or unacceptable toxicity. The study used TCR beta sequencing and CyTOF to define a peripheral blood immune signature of response to PD-1 blockade in classical Hodgkin lymphoma. The paper's findings and limits, for the study overall: CD4+ but not CD8+ TCR diversity rose significantly by C4D1 (p=0.0027 vs p=0.16), most apparent in complete responders (p=0.02). Baseline TCR diversity was reported to be lower in newly diagnosed patients than in healthy donors and to be lower still in relapsed/refractory patients. Lower diversity was observed in patients in whom nivolumab was started less than 1 year after ASCT, and these patients were excluded from later analyses so that confounding by immune reconstitution would be avoided. Baseline diversity similar to that of newly diagnosed patients was observed in trial patients achieving complete response, whereas significantly lower diversity was observed in partial responders and progressors. The study was limited to a single clinical trial cohort, and causes of repertoire differences, possibly disease activity or prior therapy, remained undefined.

The Qiagen DNeasy kit was used to extract genomic DNA both from unsorted PBMCs and from the negatively selected CD4+ and CD8+ fractions. Amplification of TCR beta CDR3 regions was done by immunoSEQ multiplex PCR with primers that anneal to V and J segments. A synthetic immune receptor repertoire was used to minimize amplification bias, and any residual bias was removed computationally once sequencing was done. The original pipeline was this. Custom Python scripts were used to quantify repertoire diversity as the Shannon entropy index. The unsorted, CD4+ and CD8+ repertoires were each analyzed separately, with the exception of combined analyses, where CD4+ and CD8+ sequences were merged in silico. A clone was considered expanded if an increase in frequency of at least 2-fold after treatment relative to C1D1 was found, and a pseudocount of 0.5 was applied to clones undetected at baseline. Clones with 0 or 1 copy at C1D1 were classified as singleton clones, and clones with 2 or more copies were classified as non-singleton clones. Clones expanded in unsorted samples were labelled as CD4+, CD8+ or unknown by matching protein sequences in sorted samples from the same patient. Wilcoxon tests on paired samples were used to test diversity changes from C1D1 to C4D1. The table comes from immuneACCESS by way of TCRdb, which keeps in-frame sequences with V and J called. Part of the clones is missing from these tables; in studies checked, under half for an unresolved V gene and the rest for unknown reasons. That table is the source of V, J and clone size, and D and trimming were worked out from the DNA. The sample has over 50,000 clones on record, approximately 84% of them singletons. Of the sample, 15% to 20% is held by the ten largest clones.

The sequence came from a human donor with classical Hodgkin lymphoma. This receptor chain uses TRBV9 and TRBJ2-3, with the identity of the D gene unclear. Sequences were derived from peripheral blood mononuclear cells (PBMCs), sampled at baseline. The sequenced DNA: TGTGCCAGCAGCGTAACGACCGAAGCGAGGACAGATACGCAGTATTTT. Translated, it reads CASSVTTEARTDTQYF. Reference TRBV9 and TRBJ2-3 genes cover what lies past the CDR3, so the full variable domain is DSGVTQTPKHLITATGQRVTLRCSPRSGDLSVYWYQQSLDQGLQFLIQYYNGEERAKGNILERFSAQQFPDLHSELNLSSLELGDSALYFCASSVTTEARTDTQYFGPGTRLTVL.